These 28 T cell receptor beta chains were all obtained from the same sample, sequenced in a study of blood T cell repertoires in COVID-19. Sequencing used immunoSEQ multiplex PCR; TCRdb keeps in-frame clones, though not all of them. The profile shows tens of thousands of clones, around 84% of them singletons. Specimen: peripheral blood. These receptors were obtained from a man aged 45 to 65 with acute or convalescent COVID-19.

This chain connects TRBV7-2 to TRBJ2-1, with D perhaps matching TRBD2 (5 bases). The CDR3 is 13 residues long. V was pared by 3 bases and J by 8 bases, with 11 bases between. Germline assignment: CDR1 SGHTA and CDR2 FQGNSA. CDR3 DNA sequence: TGTGCCAGCAGCTTGTCCCCGAGGGATGAGCAGTTCTTC. This codes for CASSLSPRDEQFF.

The chain's CDR3 is CASSRDREWSYGYTF. The CDR3 DNA reads as TGTGCCAGCAGCCGCGACAGGGAGTGGTCCTATGGCTACACCTTC. This chain uses TRBV11-2 with TRBJ1-2; 7 bases are shared with TRBD1. Germline V gene lookup returns CDR1 SGHAT and CDR2 FQNNGV. The V gene end was trimmed by 5 bases and the J gene end by 4 bases; junction bases not matched to a gene: 10. This CDR3 contains 15 residues.

V gene TRBV28 combines with J gene TRBJ1-1; tentative D call: TRBD1 (5 bases). CDR1 MDHEN and CDR2 SYDVKM come from the germline V gene. The CDR3 spans 13 residues. Trimming stripped 7 bases from V and 0 bases from J, with 9 bases between. DNA for the CDR3: TGTGCCAGCATCAGGGTTTTGAACACTGAAGCTTTCTTT. It translates to CASIRVLNTEAFF.

The chain uses TRBV6-1 and TRBJ1-2, with 8 bases identical to TRBD1. In germline, CDR1 is MNHNS, CDR2 SASEGT. V gave up 2 bases and J gave up 7 bases; unmatched junction bases: 12. The CDR3 extends over 16 amino acids. The CDR3 DNA reads TGTGCCAGCAGTGAACAGAGGACAGGGTCTTTCATTGGCTACACCTTC. Encoded protein: CASSEQRTGSFIGYTF.

This clone was observed a single time. The chain has TRBV5-6 and TRBJ2-2; maybe TRBD1 (6 bases). The CDR3 runs 17 residues. Germline values: CDR1 SGHDT, CDR2 YYEEEE. Trimming stripped 0 bases from V and 4 bases from J, with 16 bases between. CDR3 loop: CASSLGGMGQLTGELFF. The CDR3 DNA follows: TGTGCCAGCAGCTTGGGGGGCATGGGACAACTCACCGGGGAGCTGTTTTTT.

The chain combines TRBV11-3 with TRBJ1-2, with D unresolved. The CDR3 is made up of 14 amino acids. Per the germline V gene, CDR1 is SGHNT and CDR2 is YENEEA. The V and J ends lost 3 bases and 3 bases respectively, with 11 bases between them. CDR3 in amino acids: CASSFYGEDYGYTF. The CDR3 region has the DNA TGTGCCAGCAGCTTTTACGGAGAAGACTATGGCTACACCTTC.

The V call is TRBV6-5, the J call TRBJ2-1; 10 bases are a match to TRBD2. The CDR3 runs 15 residues. J was trimmed by 3 bases and V by 4 bases; bases with no gene match: 3. Germline CDR1 MNHEY, CDR2 SVGAGI. The CDR3 DNA reads as TGTGCCAGCAGTTTCACTAGCGGGATCTACAATGAGCAGTTCTTC. Translated, it gives CASSFTSGIYNEQFF.

This sequence joins TRBV5-1 and TRBJ1-6; D is unclear. This CDR3 spans 16 amino acids. V was cut by 3 bases and J by 8 bases, with 18 bases left in between. Germline loops: CDR1 SGHRS, CDR2 YFSETQ. The CDR3 protein is CASSSKLRDGYSPLHF. The CDR3 DNA follows: TGCGCCAGCAGCTCGAAACTTCGGGATGGGTATTCACCCCTCCACTTT.

The chain couples TRBV28 to TRBJ2-7; TRBD2 aligns across 11 bases. This CDR3 is built from 13 residues. The germline V gene encodes CDR1 MDHEN and CDR2 SYDVKM. The V segment lost 6 bases and the J segment 9 bases; nucleotides outside the gene matches: 7. This CDR3 is CASRTSGITGQYF. The CDR3 DNA is TGTGCCAGCAGGACTAGCGGGATAACGGGGCAGTACTTC.

J is TRBJ1-4 and V is TRBV7-8; D may be TRBD1 (6 bases). Germline V gene lookup returns CDR1 SGHVS and CDR2 FQNEAQ. The CDR3 contains 13 residues. The V end was cut by 6 bases, the J end by 9 bases, with 14 bases between. This chain's CDR3 is CASRDTGNQKLFF. For the CDR3, the DNA is TGTGCCAGCAGAGATACAGGGAATCAAAAACTGTTTTTT.

The chain has TRBV18 and TRBJ2-7; D not resolved. The V end lost 6 bases, the J end lost 7 bases, and 10 bases lay between the germline ends. CDR3 length: 11 residues. Germline CDR1 reads KGHSH; CDR2 reads LQKENI. This CDR3 is CASSTVREQYF. In DNA form, the CDR3 reads TGTGCCAGCTCGACCGTGAGGGAGCAGTACTTC.

The chain links TRBV13 to TRBJ1-4, with 7 bases matching TRBD1. From germline, CDR1 is PRHDT and CDR2 FYEKMQ (reference sequence). The CDR3 contains 16 residues. V trimming: 4 bases; J trimming: 7 bases; junction bases outside the gene matches: 12. Written as DNA, the CDR3 is TGTGCCAGCAGCTCCGCTGGTAGGGGGCATCCTGAAAAACTGTTTTTT. It codes for CASSSAGRGHPEKLFF.

This chain uses TRBV4-1 with TRBJ1-5; tentative D call: TRBD1 (5 bases). The CDR3 runs 13 residues. Trimming removed 4 bases at V and 4 bases at J, with 8 bases between. The V gene's germline CDR1 is MGHRA and CDR2 YSYEKL. Written as DNA, the CDR3 is TGCGCCAGCAGCCCAGGGTTAAATCAGCCCCAGCATTTT. It specifies CASSPGLNQPQHF.

This sequence joins TRBV27 and TRBJ2-1, with TRBD1 matching 7 bases. The CDR3 is made up of 15 amino acids. CDR1 and CDR2 from the germline V gene are MNHEY and SMNVEV (reference sequence). V gave up 0 bases and J gave up 7 bases; unmatched junction bases: 6. The CDR3 loop reads CASSLSKGARNEQFF. CDR3 nucleotide sequence: TGTGCCAGCAGTTTATCGAAGGGGGCCCGGAATGAGCAGTTCTTC.

This clone occurred once. The chain recombines TRBV6-5 with TRBJ1-6, with D unresolved. Trimming cost V 8 bases and J 7 bases, with 12 bases left between them. Germline V gene data show CDR1 as MNHEY and CDR2 as SVGAGI. CDR3 size: 13 residues. CDR3 sequence: CASSFAGNSPLHF. CDR3 sequence (DNA): TGTGCCAGCTCCTTCGCGGGAAATTCACCCCTCCACTTT.

This clone was detected once. The chain uses TRBV6-5 and TRBJ2-3; 10 bases map to TRBD2. CDR3 size: 15 residues. CDR1 is MNHEY, CDR2 SVGAGI, per germline. J gave up 5 bases and V 10 bases, and 12 bases lay outside the gene matches. In nucleotides, the CDR3 is TGTGCCACCTACAGGCTAGCGGGGGAAGGAGATACGCAGTATTTT. This translates into CATYRLAGEGDTQYF.

The chain recombines TRBV20-1 with TRBJ2-2, with D hard to call. Trimming removed 6 bases at V and 1 base at J, with 3 bases between. Germline V CDR1 and CDR2: DFQATT, SNEGSKA (reference sequence). This CDR3 is 11 amino acids long. The CDR3 DNA sequence: TGCAGTGCCGGGAACACCGGGGAGCTGTTTTTT. Amino acids: CSAGNTGELFF.

This clone was seen a handful of times. The rearrangement uses TRBV9 and TRBJ2-2, with D possibly being TRBD1 (6 bases). The CDR3 has 16 amino acids. Germline V gene lookup returns CDR1 SGDLS and CDR2 YYNGEE. V lost 4 bases, J lost 4 bases, and 17 bases lay in between. CDR3 DNA sequence: TGTGCCAGCAGCCCGATGTATGGGGGCTTCACCGGGGAGCTGTTTTTT. Protein product: CASSPMYGGFTGELFF.

This chain connects TRBV28 to TRBJ1-1; D remains unclear. The germline V and J ends were trimmed by 3 bases and 8 bases, with 7 bases remaining between them. This CDR3 comprises 11 residues. Germline V gene data show CDR1 as MDHEN and CDR2 as SYDVKM. In nucleotides, the CDR3 is TGTGCCAGCAGTTTCGGCAGGGAAGCTTTCTTT. Translated: CASSFGREAFF.

The chain employs TRBV3-1 (or the pseudogene TRBV3-2) and TRBJ1-2, with TRBD1 identical over 7 bases. The V gene end was trimmed by 4 bases and the J gene end by 6 bases; junction bases not matched to a gene: 11. From germline, CDR1 is LGHDT and CDR2 YNNKEL (reference sequence). The CDR3 loop spans 15 amino acids. For the CDR3, the DNA is TGTGCCAGCAGCCGTGGGGACAGCGCTTCCCATGGCTACACCTTC. It codes for CASSRGDSASHGYTF.

The chain couples TRBV7-6 to TRBJ1-4; 10 nucleotides line up with TRBD1. Germline CDR1 reads SGHVS; CDR2 reads FNYEAQ. This CDR3 is built from 17 residues. V shed 4 bases, J shed 8 bases, and the junction held 13 bases outside the gene matches. The CDR3 bases are TGTGCCAGCAGCTCCCGACAGGGGGCAGGAAAAGAAGAAAAACTGTTTTTT. This codes for CASSSRQGAGKEEKLFF.

The chain has TRBV4-1 and TRBJ1-2; no firm D call. V dropped 1 base and J dropped 5 bases, with 17 bases sitting between them. The CDR3 totals 16 residues. Germline lookup yields CDR1 MGHRA and CDR2 YSYEKL. This CDR3 reads CASSQVQLAQPYGYTF. The CDR3 nucleotides are TGCGCCAGCAGCCAAGTACAACTAGCCCAACCATATGGCTACACCTTC.

The chain employs TRBV11-2 and TRBJ1-4; D is unclear. The germline gives CDR1 SGHAT, CDR2 FQNNGV. Trimming stripped 1 base from V and 8 bases from J, with 14 bases between. CDR3 size: 15 residues. In nucleotides, the CDR3 is TGTGCCAGCAGCTTAGGGAGGTCGGGCAGGGAAAAACTGTTTTTT. Amino acids: CASSLGRSGREKLFF.

This chain connects TRBV5-1 to TRBJ2-3, with TRBD2 matching 8 bases. Germline CDR1 reads SGHRS; CDR2 reads YFSETQ. Germline trimming cut 8 bases from V and 0 bases from J; bases unmatched to any gene: 5. The CDR3 consists of 14 residues. Here the CDR3 reads CASTAGVSTDTQYF. CDR3 sequence (DNA): TGCGCCAGTACAGCGGGAGTAAGCACAGATACGCAGTATTTT.

V is TRBV28 and J is TRBJ2-1, with TRBD2 as a possible D gene (6 bases). Per the germline V gene, CDR1 is MDHEN and CDR2 is SYDVKM. The CDR3 covers 12 residues. V was pared by 5 bases and J by 8 bases, with 10 bases between. The CDR3 here is CASSIGGDEQFF. The CDR3 DNA is TGTGCCAGCAGTATAGGAGGGGATGAGCAGTTCTTC.

The rearrangement joins TRBV6-6 to TRBJ2-7; TRBD2 is a possible D gene (6 bases). The germline V and J ends were trimmed by 4 bases and 6 bases, with 22 bases remaining between them. Germline-derived CDR1 and CDR2 are MNHNY and SVGAGI (reference sequence). The CDR3 runs to 16 residues. For the CDR3, the DNA is TGTGCCAGCAGTTCTGGGCGACTAGGGCCGGGTTCCGAGCAGTACTTC. As protein: CASSSGRLGPGSEQYF.

The rearrangement uses TRBV5-1 and TRBJ2-7; TRBD2 matches at 7 bases. V lost 0 bases and J lost 3; bases outside the gene matches: 6. The length of the CDR3 is 15 residues. Per germline, CDR1 SGHRS and CDR2 YFSETQ. CDR3 in amino acids: CASSLVGGSLYEQYF. CDR3 in DNA: TGCGCCAGCAGCTTGGTGGGAGGGTCCCTCTACGAGCAGTACTTC.

This clone was recorded only once. This chain links TRBV25-1 with TRBJ2-5, with 8 positions matching TRBD1. The CDR3 is made up of 14 amino acids. The ends lost 8 bases at V and 5 bases at J; junction bases unmatched: 10. The V gene's germline CDR1 is MGHDK and CDR2 SYGVNS. CDR3 amino acids: CASALTYRGETQYF. CDR3 nucleotides: TGTGCCAGCGCGTTAACTTACAGGGGGGAGACCCAGTACTTC.